Presented here are 5 T cell receptor beta chains from one specimen sequenced in a study of T cells in narcolepsy. Here immunoSEQ multiplex PCR was the method, and the copy in TCRdb shows in-frame clones only, minus some. The table shows around 19,000 clones, with around 86% occurring only once. The sequencing sample was made of memory (CD45RA-) CD4+ T cells from blood. The receptors were gathered from a human donor in good health.

CDR3 coding DNA: TGTGCCAGCAGTGGGGCTAGGACCCACAATGAGCAGTTCTTC. This encodes CASSGARTHNEQFF. The chain links TRBV25-1 to TRBJ2-1; D uncertain. Trimming pared 4 bases from V and 5 bases from J, leaving 12 bases between. Germline lookup yields CDR1 MGHDK and CDR2 SYGVNS. This CDR3 region has 14 residues. The variable domain in full, completed from reference TRBV25-1 and TRBJ2-1, reads EADIYQTPRYLVIGTGKKITLECSQTMGHDKMYWYQQDPGMELHLIHYSYGVNSTEKGDLSSESTVSRIRTEHFPLTLESARPSHTSQYLCASSGARTHNEQFFGPGTRLTVL.

The V call is TRBV7-9, the J call TRBJ1-1, with D possibly being TRBD1 (5 bases). The V gene's germline CDR1 is SEHNR and CDR2 FQNEAQ (reference sequence). CDR3 size: 13 residues. Trimming shortened V by 2 bases and J by 4 bases, and 8 bases separated the two germline ends. CDR3 DNA: TGTGCCAGCAGCTTACAGGGAAGCACTGAAGCTTTCTTT. Its translation is CASSLQGSTEAFF.

Concerning this clone: Other DNA sequences in this sample translate to the same CDR3. The chain joins TRBV7-2 to TRBJ2-3; D is unclear. CDR1 and CDR2 from the germline V gene are SGHTA and FQGNSA. The CDR3 is 11 residues long. Trimming left V 0 bases short and J 5 bases short, with 0 bases between. CDR3 coding DNA: TGTGCCAGCAGCTTAGCAGATACGCAGTATTTT. Amino acid sequence: CASSLADTQYF.

This clone appeared once. J is TRBJ1-2 and V is TRBV11-2; D is unresolved. Trimming removed 6 bases from V and 6 bases from J, with 14 bases in between. This CDR3 is built from 13 residues. The V gene's germline CDR1 is SGHAT and CDR2 FQNNGV. In DNA, the CDR3 is TGTGCCAGCAGTCTAGCGGGTTCTCATGGCTACACCTTC. This translates into CASSLAGSHGYTF.

This clone was recorded a few times. The chain links TRBV7-2 to TRBJ2-3; 9 positions match TRBD2. This CDR3 spans 14 amino acids. Germline V gene data show CDR1 as SGHTA and CDR2 as FQGNSA. Trimming cost V 5 bases and J 6 bases; bases outside gene matches: 6. CDR3 region: CASSPIAGVDTQYF. The CDR3 region has the DNA TGTGCCAGCAGCCCAATAGCGGGAGTGGATACGCAGTATTTT.